A single sample gave rise to the 15 T cell receptor beta chains below, sequenced in a study of cytomegalovirus exposure and HLA in healthy donors. Researchers ran the PCR with 60 Vbeta and 13 Jbeta primers. Generated by immunoSEQ multiplex PCR, the TCRdb table keeps only in-frame clones and is missing some. This sample has about 160,000 clones, with 80% to 90% found just once. The sequenced material came from PBMCs. Every receptor here comes from a woman in her late teens or twenties in good health and CMV-seronegative.

This chain connects TRBV5-1 to TRBJ2-7; TRBD1 matches at 9 bases. Germline loops: CDR1 SGHRS, CDR2 YFSETQ. The CDR3 is 15 residues long. The V segment lost 4 bases and the J segment 0 bases; nucleotides outside the gene matches: 5. CDR3 in DNA: TGCGCCAGCAGCCAAGAGGGACAGGGCTCCTACGAGCAGTACTTC. Protein: CASSQEGQGSYEQYF.

This chain joins TRBV11-1 and TRBJ1-1; TRBD1 agrees at 8 bases. The J segment lost 1 base and the V segment lost 8 bases, leaving 6 bases of the junction unmatched. This CDR3 is built from 14 residues. Germline loops: CDR1 SGHAT, CDR2 FQDESV (reference sequence). The DNA of the CDR3 is TGTGCCAGCGCGACCGACAGGGGGAACACTGAAGCTTTCTTT. Translating gives CASATDRGNTEAFF.

The chain combines TRBV19 with TRBJ2-7; 8 bases line up with TRBD1. CDR1 is LNHDA and CDR2 is SQIVND in the germline V gene (reference sequence). This CDR3 spans 14 amino acids. J was trimmed by 2 bases and V by 8 bases; bases with no gene match: 8. In DNA, the CDR3 is TGTGCCAGTTCACACAGGGGGTCCGCCTACGAGCAGTACTTC. It codes for CASSHRGSAYEQYF.

The genes are TRBV19 and TRBJ2-3, with TRBD2 matching 11 bases. J lost 4 bases, V lost 5 bases, and 8 bases had no gene match. The CDR3 runs to 16 residues. Germline CDR1 reads LNHDA; CDR2 reads SQIVND (reference sequence). The CDR3 here is CASSSVSGRASDTQYF. The CDR3 DNA sequence: TGTGCCAGTAGTTCAGTTAGCGGGAGGGCTTCAGATACGCAGTATTTT.

This clone was observed a single time. V and J are TRBV30 and TRBJ2-7; TRBD2 agrees at 9 bases. J gave up 0 bases and V 4 bases, and 13 bases lay outside the gene matches. The germline V gene encodes CDR1 GTSNPN and CDR2 SVGIG (reference sequence). This CDR3 contains 17 residues. The CDR3 spells CAWTGTSGQTISYEQYF. The DNA for the CDR3 is TGTGCCTGGACGGGAACTAGCGGGCAAACAATCTCCTACGAGCAGTACTTC. Using reference TRBV30 and TRBJ2-7 for the parts outside the CDR3, the full variable domain is SQTIHQWPATLVQPVGSPLSLECTVEGTSNPNLYWYRQAAGRGLQLLFYSVGIGQISSEVPQNLSASRPQDRQFILSSKKLLLSDSGFYLCAWTGTSGQTISYEQYFGPGTRLTVT.

This clone was found a few times. The V gene is TRBV6-5, the J gene TRBJ2-2; a possible D gene is TRBD1 (6 bases). V was pared by 2 bases and J by 3 bases, with 10 bases between. The CDR3 covers 15 residues. Germline V gene sequence: CDR1 MNHEY, CDR2 SVGAGI. Here the CDR3 DNA reads TGTGCCAGCAGTTACGTAGGACAGCACACCGGGGAGCTGTTTTTT. Its translation: CASSYVGQHTGELFF.

J is TRBJ2-3 and V is TRBV9; no definite D call. Trimming shortened V by 0 bases and J by 0 bases, and 8 bases separated the two germline ends. Looked up from germline, CDR1 is SGDLS and CDR2 is YYNGEE. This CDR3 is built from 15 residues. The CDR3 spells CASSVVPGSTDTQYF. CDR3 coding DNA: TGTGCCAGCAGCGTAGTGCCCGGGAGCACAGATACGCAGTATTTT.

The J gene is TRBJ2-5, the V gene TRBV2, with 10 bases aligning to TRBD2. Germline CDR1 is SNHLY and CDR2 is FYNNEI. V lost 4 bases and J lost 4; bases outside the gene matches: 12. The CDR3 extends over 17 amino acids. The CDR3 is CASSVFSSGGSGETQYF. CDR3 DNA: TGTGCCAGCAGTGTGTTTTCTAGCGGGGGATCGGGAGAGACCCAGTACTTC.

The rearrangement joins TRBV28 to TRBJ2-3; 11 bases map to TRBD1. CDR1 and CDR2 (germline): MDHEN, SYDVKM. The trim removed 6 bases at V and 3 bases at J, leaving 5 bases unmatched. The CDR3 totals 15 residues. This chain's CDR3 is CASSLGQGATDTQYF. As DNA, the CDR3 is TGTGCCAGCAGCCTCGGACAGGGGGCAACAGATACGCAGTATTTT.

The chain employs TRBV7-9 and TRBJ2-7, with D unresolved. Germline V gene sequence: CDR1 SEHNR, CDR2 FQNEAQ (reference sequence). The CDR3 contains 13 residues. Trimming took off 2 bases at V and 3 bases at J, with 8 bases between the two ends. The CDR3 loop is CASSLLSYYEQYF. CDR3 bases: TGTGCCAGCAGCTTATTGAGTTACTACGAGCAGTACTTC.

This clone was observed once. V is TRBV7-9 and J is TRBJ2-5; 8 nucleotides align to TRBD2. Germline trimming cut 2 bases from V and 4 bases from J; bases unmatched to any gene: 12. The CDR3 is made up of 17 amino acids. Germline V lookup: CDR1 SEHNR, CDR2 FQNEAQ (reference sequence). The CDR3 reads CASSLRRSGTSGETQYF. The CDR3 DNA reads as TGTGCCAGCAGCTTAAGACGTAGCGGTACTAGCGGAGAGACCCAGTACTTC.

The J gene is TRBJ1-2, the V gene TRBV12-5, with 7 bases aligning to TRBD1. The trim removed 6 bases at V and 3 bases at J, leaving 7 bases unmatched. Germline V gene sequence: CDR1 LGHNT, CDR2 FRNRAP. The CDR3 is 14 amino acids. The CDR3 bases are TGTGCTAGTGGCCGAGTGGGACAGTACTATGGCTACACCTTC. It encodes CASGRVGQYYGYTF. Drawing the rest from reference TRBV12-5 and TRBJ1-2, the complete variable domain is DARVTQTPRHKVTEMGQEVTMRCQPILGHNTVFWYRQTMMQGLELLAYFRNRAPLDDSGMPKDRFSAEMPDATLATLKIQPSEPRDSAVYFCASGRVGQYYGYTFGSGTRLTVV.

In this sample, this clone turned up once. The rearrangement joins TRBV28 to TRBJ1-2, with D possibly matching TRBD1 (5 bases). V was clipped by 5 bases and J by 5 bases, with 18 bases between them. The CDR3 has 15 residues. The germline V gene encodes CDR1 MDHEN and CDR2 SYDVKM. CDR3 sequence reads: CASSPLDRIRYGYTF. Here the CDR3 DNA reads TGTGCCAGCAGTCCCCTTGACAGAATCCGTTATGGCTACACCTTC.

The rearrangement uses TRBV7-9 and TRBJ1-1, with D perhaps TRBD1 (6 bases). Germline V gene lookup returns CDR1 SEHNR and CDR2 FQNEAQ (reference sequence). Trimming took 2 bases from V and 1 from J, leaving 11 bases between them. CDR3 length: 15 residues. The chain's CDR3 is CASSLLSGANTEAFF. The CDR3 DNA sequence: TGTGCCAGCAGCTTACTCTCAGGGGCGAACACTGAAGCTTTCTTT.

To note about this clone: Germline and junction disagree at one end, which may indicate a read error. This chain connects TRBV7-9 to TRBJ2-2; D unclear. The CDR3 is made up of 12 amino acids. In germline, CDR1 is SEHNR, CDR2 FQNEAQ (reference sequence). The CDR3 DNA sequence: TGTTCCAGCAGCTTAGAGAGTTCGGAGCTGTTTTTT. This gives the protein CSSSLESSELFF.